This entry concerns a single T cell receptor (beta chain). Its recognized antigen is unknown. No quality values exist for individual bases; no much larger clone is one base distant. Different DNA sequences within this sample yield the same CDR3. This sample's time point label indicates: cycle 1 day 1 (C1D1), immediately before nivolumab initiation. Every trial patient had relapsed after autologous stem cell transplantation, and cohorts A, B and C differed in prior brentuximab vedotin exposure. The trial cohort comprised roughly 50 patients with relapsed/refractory classical Hodgkin lymphoma whose best overall responses were complete response, partial response or progressive disease. Trial patients were treated with single-agent nivolumab in the multi-cohort phase II CheckMate 205 trial. An independent review committee assessed best overall response by applying the 2007 International Working Group response criteria. PBMCs from the trial were collected at three points: immediately before nivolumab initiation (C1D1), and during therapy at cycle 2 day 1 and cycle 4 day 1. Peripheral blood was collected in 8 mL Vacutainer Cell Preparation Tubes, from which PBMCs were isolated by centrifugation and then cryopreserved.

The Qiagen DNeasy kit was used to extract genomic DNA from unsorted PBMCs and from the negatively selected CD4+ and CD8+ fractions. TCR beta CDR3 regions were subjected to amplification by immunoSEQ multiplex PCR with primers that anneal to V and J segments. A synthetic immune receptor repertoire was used to minimize amplification bias, and any residual bias was removed computationally once sequencing was done. The original methods were these. Custom Python scripts were used to quantify repertoire diversity as the Shannon entropy index. Unsorted, CD4+ and CD8+ repertoires were examined separately, except in combined analyses, for which CD4+ and CD8+ sequences were merged in silico. Clonal expansion was defined as at least a 2-fold frequency increase after treatment relative to C1D1, with a pseudocount of 0.5 for undetected baseline clones. Clones with 0 or 1 copy at C1D1 were defined as singleton clones, while clones with 2 or more copies were defined as non-singleton clones. By matching protein sequences in sorted samples from the same patient, clones expanded in unsorted samples were annotated as CD4+, CD8+ or unknown. Diversity changes from C1D1 to C4D1 were tested in paired samples using Wilcoxon tests. The immuneACCESS repertoire file appears here via TCRdb, limited to in-frame rearrangements. These files lack a portion of the clones; in checked studies, under half of the deficit traces to unresolved V genes, and the cause of the others is not known. That table supplies the V and J calls and clone size; D and trimming were determined from the DNA. The sample contains tens of thousands of clones, roughly 73% of them found a single time. The biggest ten clones account for about an eighth of the sample.

These data come from a study of PD-1 blockade in classical Hodgkin lymphoma (dated by TCRdb to between 2020 and 2021). With regard to the full study: Nivolumab dosing was 3 mg/kg intravenously every 2 weeks, continuing until either disease progression or unacceptable toxicity. To define a peripheral blood immune signature of response to PD-1 blockade in classical Hodgkin lymphoma, the study combined TCR beta sequencing with CyTOF.

The CDR3 covers 16 residues, taking in both the cysteine and the phenylalanine. The DNA shown is the 48-base CDR3, in frame from base 1. Study-wide conclusions, independent of this receptor: CD4+ but not CD8+ TCR diversity rose significantly by C4D1 (p=0.0027 vs p=0.16), most apparent in complete responders (p=0.02). The study was restricted to a single clinical trial cohort, and the causes of repertoire differences, possibly disease activity or prior therapy, were left undefined. Among trial patients, those achieving complete response had baseline diversity similar to that of newly diagnosed patients, while diversity was significantly lower in partial responders and progressors. Patients starting nivolumab less than 1 year after ASCT had lower diversity and were excluded from later analyses to avoid confounding by immune reconstitution. Newly diagnosed patients were reported to have lower baseline TCR diversity than healthy donors, and relapsed/refractory patients were reported to have lower baseline TCR diversity still.

This clonotype was sampled from a human donor with classical Hodgkin lymphoma. The sample in question was peripheral blood mononuclear cells (PBMCs), obtained at baseline. Recombination linked TRBV1 to TRBJ2-1. TRBV1 is an annotated pseudogene. The CDR3 protein sequence reads: CTSSQDRPNPYNEQFF. The DNA reads TGCACCAGCAGCCAGGATCGACCTAACCCCTACAATGAGCAGTTCTTC.